This TCR beta chain was recorded in a study of early T cells in non-severe SARS-CoV-2 infection. TCRdb reanalysed the 5' RACE reads using MiXCR and keeps one entry per CDR3 protein. The sample contains some 26,000 distinct CDR3 sequences, roughly 4.8% of which appear only once. The germline V gene encodes CDR1 SGHRS and CDR2 YFSETQ. The CDR3 has 15 amino acids. The J segment lost 2 bases and the V segment lost 1 base, leaving 5 bases of the junction unmatched. This clonotype was counted ten times or more. The sequence came from an adult who was a healthcare worker with PCR-confirmed SARS-CoV-2 infection or an uninfected control (not recorded which). The sequenced sample was whole blood. This chain connects TRBV5-1 to TRBJ2-5; 7 bases are a match to TRBD1. The chain's CDR3 is CASSLTPGQQETQYF. In DNA form, the CDR3 reads TGCGCCAGCAGCTTGACTCCGGGACAGCAAGAGACCCAGTACTTC.